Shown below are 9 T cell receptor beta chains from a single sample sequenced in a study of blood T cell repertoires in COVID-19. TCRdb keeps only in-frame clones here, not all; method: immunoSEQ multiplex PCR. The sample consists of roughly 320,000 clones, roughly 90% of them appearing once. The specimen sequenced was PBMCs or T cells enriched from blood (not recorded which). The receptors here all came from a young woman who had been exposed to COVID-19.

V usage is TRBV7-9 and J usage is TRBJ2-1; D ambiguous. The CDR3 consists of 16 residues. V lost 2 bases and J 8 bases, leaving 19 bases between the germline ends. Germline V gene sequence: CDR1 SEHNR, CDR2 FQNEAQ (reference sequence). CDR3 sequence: CASSLSLPEDGDEQFF. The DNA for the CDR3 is TGTGCCAGCAGCTTATCCTTACCAGAGGATGGTGATGAGCAGTTCTTC.

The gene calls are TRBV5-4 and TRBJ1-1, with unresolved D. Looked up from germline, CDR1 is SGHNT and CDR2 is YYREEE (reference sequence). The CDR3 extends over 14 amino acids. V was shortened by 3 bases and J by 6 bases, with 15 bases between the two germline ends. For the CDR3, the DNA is TGTGCCAGCAGCTCCGGCAGGTTTTTCCCTGAAGCTTTCTTT. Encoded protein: CASSSGRFFPEAFF. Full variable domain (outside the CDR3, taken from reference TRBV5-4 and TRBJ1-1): ETGVTQSPTHLIKTRGQQVTLRCSSQSGHNTVSWYQQALGQGPQFIFQYYREEENGRGNFPPRFSGLQFPNYSSELNVNALELDDSALYLCASSSGRFFPEAFFGQGTRLTVV.

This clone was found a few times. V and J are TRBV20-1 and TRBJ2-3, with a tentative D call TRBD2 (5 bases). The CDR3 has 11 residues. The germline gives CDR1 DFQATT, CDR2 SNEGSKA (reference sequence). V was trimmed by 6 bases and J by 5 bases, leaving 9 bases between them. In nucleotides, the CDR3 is TGCAGTGCCAGACGGGGAGATACGCAGTATTTT. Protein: CSARRGDTQYF.

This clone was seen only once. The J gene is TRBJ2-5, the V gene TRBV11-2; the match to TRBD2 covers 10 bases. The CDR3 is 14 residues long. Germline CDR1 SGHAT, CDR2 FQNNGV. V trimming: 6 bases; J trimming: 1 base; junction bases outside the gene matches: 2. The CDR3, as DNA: TGTGCCAGCAGGCGGACTAGCGGCCAAGAGACCCAGTACTTC. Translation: CASRRTSGQETQYF.

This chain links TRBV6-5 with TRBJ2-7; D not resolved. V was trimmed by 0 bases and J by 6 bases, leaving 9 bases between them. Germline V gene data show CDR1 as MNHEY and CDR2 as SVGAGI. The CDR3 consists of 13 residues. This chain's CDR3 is CASSYSSPGEQYF. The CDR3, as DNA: TGTGCCAGCAGTTACTCGAGCCCTGGCGAGCAGTACTTC.

CDR3 in DNA: TGTGCCAGCAGTGAAGAACTAGCGGGGGGTCCCGTAGATACGCAGTATTTT. Its translation is CASSEELAGGPVDTQYF. J is TRBJ2-3 and V is TRBV6-1, with 12 bases fitting TRBD2. The CDR3 loop spans 17 amino acids. Germline values: CDR1 MNHNS, CDR2 SASEGT. V trimming: 1 base; J trimming: 5 bases; junction bases outside the gene matches: 7.

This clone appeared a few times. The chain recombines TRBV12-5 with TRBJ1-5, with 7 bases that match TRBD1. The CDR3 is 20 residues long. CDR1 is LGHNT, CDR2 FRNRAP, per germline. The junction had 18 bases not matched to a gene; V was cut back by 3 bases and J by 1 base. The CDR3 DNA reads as TGTGCTAGTGGTTTTCTCCCCCAGGGGGGTTTATCGGCAAGCAATCAGCCCCAGCATTTT. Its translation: CASGFLPQGGLSASNQPQHF.

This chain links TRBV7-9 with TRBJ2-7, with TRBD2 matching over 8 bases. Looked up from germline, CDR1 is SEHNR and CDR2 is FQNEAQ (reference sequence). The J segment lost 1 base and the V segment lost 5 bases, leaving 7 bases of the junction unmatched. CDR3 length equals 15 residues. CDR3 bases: TGTGCCAGCAGCCAGAGGGCTAGCGGGTCCTACGAGCAGTACTTC. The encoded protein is CASSQRASGSYEQYF.

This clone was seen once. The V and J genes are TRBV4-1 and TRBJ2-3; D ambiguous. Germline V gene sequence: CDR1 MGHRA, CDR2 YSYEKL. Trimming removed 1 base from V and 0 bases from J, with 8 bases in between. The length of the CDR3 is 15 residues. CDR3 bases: TGCGCCAGCAGCCAAGGTCAGGCTAGCACAGATACGCAGTATTTT. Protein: CASSQGQASTDTQYF.